The source of this T cell receptor (beta chain) is a study of TIL therapy for anti-PD-1-resistant metastatic lung cancer. Turning to the study itself: Tumor harvest preceded PD-1/PD-L1 blockade, followed by nivolumab treatment.

V lost 6 bases to trimming and J lost 3 bases, with 20 bases between them. Germline assignment: CDR1 MNHEY and CDR2 SVGAGI. The CDR3 is 16 residues long. The sample holds a few counts of this clone. Its matching antigen is unknown. Study-wide points: Infused TIL clonotypes partially replaced the baseline blood repertoire, then decayed over months.

Regarding time point: pre-treatment sample, taken before nivolumab and TIL therapy. Adults with stage 4 NSCLC were enrolled in a phase I trial. The libraries were made with immunoSEQ v3. The assay was immunoSEQ multiplex PCR, and TCRdb's table has in-frame clones only and misses some. The sample yields approximately 50,000 clones, roughly 77% seen once. Here the sequenced sample was blood, taken at baseline. V is TRBV6-5 and J is TRBJ1-1; possibly TRBD1 for D (5 bases). The receptor comes from a person aged 25-85 years with non-small cell lung cancer. CDR3 DNA: TGTGCCAGCAGGTACCATCCCAGGGTGGGGTACACTGAAGCTTTCTTT. Protein sequence: CASRYHPRVGYTEAFF.